This T cell receptor beta chain was found in a study of blood T cell repertoires in COVID-19. Whole-study context: Material from acute and convalescent COVID-19 was sourced from the United States, Italy and Spain. In each case, the material was cDNA or gDNA derived from T cells, B-cell-depleted T cells, or PBMCs.

Original methodology: It was from reference gene primer amplification that nucleated cell counts were estimated. Profiled with immunoSEQ multiplex PCR; TCRdb holds only in-frame clones, not every one. The DNA was the basis for D and trimming; V, J and clone size are from that table. The sample has about 270,000 clones, roughly 86% seen once; the top ten hold about 8.7%. Trimming removed 5 bases from V and 5 bases from J; junction bases left unmatched: 12. The CDR3 sequence is 17 residues long. CDR1 is SGHTA and CDR2 is FQGTGA in the germline V gene. Specimen: peripheral blood. The source of this sequence is a man aged 40-49 years with active or convalescent COVID-19. The rearrangement uses TRBV7-3 and TRBJ2-3; TRBD2 matches at 11 bases. CDR3 amino acids: CASSPRPLAGGQDTQYF. CDR3 bases: TGTGCCAGCAGCCCCCGACCTTTAGCGGGAGGGCAAGATACGCAGTATTTT.